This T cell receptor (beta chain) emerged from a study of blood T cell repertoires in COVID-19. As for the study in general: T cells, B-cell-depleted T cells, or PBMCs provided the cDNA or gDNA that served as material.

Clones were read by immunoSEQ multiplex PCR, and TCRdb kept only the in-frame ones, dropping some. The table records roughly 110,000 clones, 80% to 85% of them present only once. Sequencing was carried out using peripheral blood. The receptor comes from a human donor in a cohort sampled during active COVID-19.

CDR3 loop: CASSQAGGKNTEAFF. In DNA form, the CDR3 reads TGTGCCAGCAGTCAGGCAGGGGGTAAGAACACTGAAGCTTTCTTT. The rearrangement links TRBV7-2 to TRBJ1-1; TRBD1 aligns across 7 bases. The CDR3 loop spans 15 amino acids. J gave up 1 base and V 6 bases, and 8 bases lay outside the gene matches. Germline V gene lookup returns CDR1 SGHTA and CDR2 FQGNSA.